The 10 T cell receptor beta chains presented below share a single source sample, sequenced in a study of CD8+CD57+ T cells in acquired aplastic anemia. CD8+CD57+ cell expansion had been shown by flow cytometry in patients chosen for sequencing. TCR beta VDJ and CDR3 were profiled, and genomic DNA was the template. TCRdb reprocessed the reads via MiXCR and lists one record per CDR3 protein. Altogether 450,000 to 550,000 distinct CDR3 sequences are present, over 25% being singletons, with the ten largest covering less than 0.85%. The sample taken for sequencing was sorted CD4+, CD8+, or CD8+CD57+ T cells (not recorded which) from PBMCs. The receptors shown here come from a human donor with aplastic anemia.

This clonotype was picked up a small number of times. The chain employs TRBV11-1 and TRBJ2-6, with 7 bases fitting TRBD1. The trim removed 4 bases at V and 0 bases at J, leaving 12 bases unmatched. CDR1 is SGHAT, CDR2 FQDESV, per germline (reference sequence). The CDR3 is 19 amino acids. The CDR3 here is CASSSSKGQRNSGANVLTF. In DNA form, the CDR3 reads TGTGCCAGCAGCTCTTCCAAGGGACAGCGGAACTCTGGGGCCAACGTCCTGACTTTC.

The chain joins TRBV27 to TRBJ1-6, with D unresolved. The CDR3 is 13 amino acids. V lost 2 bases and J lost 10, with 9 bases in between. CDR1 MNHEY and CDR2 SMNVEV come from the germline V gene (reference sequence). CDR3 in DNA: TGTGCCAGCAGTTTACCCGGCAGGTCACCCCTCCACTTT. This translates into CASSLPGRSPLHF.

This clonotype turned up a few times. With a much larger clone just one base away, this may be a read error. The CDR3 DNA sequence: TGCAGCGTTGAGTCTAGGGGCGCGGAGACCCAGTACTTC. Translated, it gives CSVESRGAETQYF. The rearrangement links TRBV29-1 to TRBJ2-5, with D perhaps matching TRBD1 (5 bases). The CDR3 totals 13 residues. Germline V lookup: CDR1 SQVTM, CDR2 ANQGSEA. V was clipped by 3 bases and J by 5 bases, with 13 bases between them. Filled out from reference TRBV29-1 and TRBJ2-5, the complete variable domain reads SAVISQKPSRDICQRGTSLTIQCQVDSQVTMMFWYRQQPGQSLTLIATANQGSEATYESGFVIDKFPISRPNLTFSTLTVSNMSPEDSSIYLCSVESRGAETQYFGPGTRLLVL.

The V call is TRBV20-1, the J call TRBJ2-2; either TRBD1 or TRBD2 may supply D (6 bases each). Germline V gene data show CDR1 as DFQATT and CDR2 as SNEGSKA (reference sequence). The CDR3 covers 14 residues. CDR3 region: CSSRGVVGTGELFF. The CDR3 bases are TGCAGCTCAAGGGGGGTGGTGGGCACCGGGGAGCTGTTTTTT.

This clonotype was recorded many times. V gene TRBV7-9 combines with J gene TRBJ1-4; D unresolved. There are 15 residues in the CDR3. V dropped 1 base and J dropped 0 bases, with 6 bases sitting between them. Germline V gives CDR1 SEHNR, CDR2 FQNEAQ (reference sequence). The CDR3 DNA reads TGTGCCAGCAGCTTAGACGAAGCAACTAATGAAAAACTGTTTTTT. It specifies CASSLDEATNEKLFF.

The V gene is TRBV18, the J gene TRBJ1-4; D remains unclear. V was cut by 0 bases and J by 11 bases, with 7 bases left in between. This CDR3 comprises 12 residues. Germline V CDR1 and CDR2: KGHSH, LQKENI. The CDR3 protein is CASSPPQAKLFF. DNA of the CDR3: TGTGCCAGCTCACCACCCCAGGCGAAACTGTTTTTT.

This clonotype has only a few counts. The CDR3 loop reads CASSEAQAGANVLTF. The CDR3 DNA reads as TGTGCCAGCAGTGAAGCACAGGCTGGGGCCAACGTCCTGACTTTC. The genes are TRBV6-1 and TRBJ2-6, with a possible D match to TRBD1 (5 bases). Trimming removed 0 bases from V and 2 bases from J, with 5 bases in between. The CDR3 has 15 amino acids. In germline, CDR1 is MNHNS, CDR2 SASEGT.

The sample holds many counts of this clonotype. This sequence joins TRBV19 and TRBJ2-3, with 8 positions matching TRBD2. This CDR3 region has 14 residues. V was clipped by 6 bases and J by 0 bases; unmatched bases: 2. Germline V lookup: CDR1 LNHDA, CDR2 SQIVND (reference sequence). The CDR3 DNA is TGTGCCAGTAGCGAGCGGGGGAGCACAGATACGCAGTATTTT. Amino acid sequence: CASSERGSTDTQYF.

The V call is TRBV7-9, the J call TRBJ2-7; the D gene could be TRBD1 or TRBD2 (5 bases each). Germline V lookup: CDR1 SEHNR, CDR2 FQNEAQ (reference sequence). The V and J ends lost 6 bases and 6 bases respectively, with 9 bases between them. The CDR3 sequence is 11 residues long. The CDR3 nucleotides are TGTGCCAGCAGTTATGGGACCGAGCAGTACTTC. Translated: CASSYGTEQYF.

In its sample, this clonotype was seen a few times. The junction and the germline gene differ at one end; a read error may be behind it. This chain joins TRBV10-3 and TRBJ2-7; TRBD2 aligns across 9 bases. The CDR3 is 15 residues long. Germline V gene lookup returns CDR1 ENHRY and CDR2 SYGVKD. The DNA for the CDR3 is TGTGCCAGCAGTGAGCTAGCGGGGTGGGGGGGGGAGCAGTACTTC. It translates to CASSELAGWGGEQYF.